This is a list of T cell receptor beta chains from one sample in a study of blood T cell repertoires in COVID-19. TCRdb keeps only in-frame clones here, not all; method: immunoSEQ multiplex PCR. The sample contains about 200,000 clones, over 80% of which appear only once. Source material: peripheral blood. The receptors originated from a woman aged 55-70 years with COVID-19, enrolled during active disease. CDR3s include the opening cysteine and the closing phenylalanine or tryptophan. A D gene is named only where the DNA matches it firmly. Size is stated for part of the rows, as once, few or many counts, or as a class when the clone is expanded.

TRBV19	TRBD1	TRBJ2-1	-	TGTGCCACTCGGGACAGGGGGCGGAATGAGCAGTTCTTC	CATRDRGRNEQFF
TRBV2	TRBD1	TRBJ1-1	-	TGTGCCAGCAGTGAAAACAGGGGGCATACTGAAGCTTTCTTT	CASSENRGHTEAFF
TRBV2	-	TRBJ2-1	-	TGTGCCAGCAGTGAAGGCAGGGCCCCCCCCAATGAGCAGTTCTTC	CASSEGRAPPNEQFF
TRBV30	TRBD1	TRBJ1-2	-	TGTGCCTGGGTATTGTCCCTGGCAGGGGGGTATGGCTACACCTTC	CAWVLSLAGGYGYTF
TRBV14	TRBD1	TRBJ2-2	-	TGTGCCAGCAGCCAAAGGACAGGGGTTAAGACCGGGGAGCTGTTTTTT	CASSQRTGVKTGELFF
TRBV9	-	TRBJ1-1	-	TGTGCCAGCAGCCCCCCCCGAGGACAGCACACTGAAGCTTTCTTT	CASSPPRGQHTEAFF
TRBV12-3/TRBV12-4	TRBD2	TRBJ2-7	-	TGTGCCAGCAGTTTACTAGCGGGAGCCGAGCAGTACTTC	CASSLLAGAEQYF
TRBV19	TRBD1	TRBJ1-1	few	TGTGCCAGTAGTAACCAACCGAGAGACAGGGGTAGGCCTGAAGCTTTCTTT	CASSNQPRDRGRPEAFF
TRBV14	-	TRBJ1-2	-	TGTGCCAGCAGCCAAGAAAGAGCGGACAGACGCGGCTACACCTTC	CASSQERADRRGYTF
TRBV19	-	TRBJ1-1	once	TGTGCCAGTAGTATGTTATACGGCTCAGGGGTGGCGGAACCCTGGGCTTTCTTT	CASSMLYGSGVAEPWAFF
TRBV7-9	-	TRBJ2-2	-	TGTGCCAGCAGCTTAGGGGCGGGGAACACCGGGGAGCTGTTTTTT	CASSLGAGNTGELFF
TRBV19	TRBD1	TRBJ2-3	-	TGTGCCAGTAGTATACGACGGGACAGAGATACGCAGTATTTT	CASSIRRDRDTQYF
TRBV4-2	TRBD2	TRBJ2-7	-	TGTGCCAGCAGCCAAGAACCCCCGGGACTAGCGGGAGACGAGCAGTACTTC	CASSQEPPGLAGDEQYF
TRBV7-3	-	TRBJ2-5	-	TGTGCCAGCAGCTTTGGGGGGGAGACCCAGTACTTC	CASSFGGETQYF